The rows below give T cell receptor beta chains drawn from one sample of a study of blood T cell repertoires in COVID-19. Clones were read by immunoSEQ multiplex PCR, and TCRdb kept only the in-frame ones, dropping some. The table shows 35,000 to 40,000 clones, with 84% occurring only once. Sequences were obtained from peripheral blood. All receptors derive from a man in his forties or fifties with active or convalescent COVID-19. CDR3s include the opening cysteine and the closing phenylalanine or tryptophan. D genes are given only for firm matches. Rows give clone size only sometimes, using once, few, many, or a class for an expanded clone.

V gene	D gene	clone size	J gene	CDR3 protein	CDR3 DNA
TRBV15	TRBD1	NA	TRBJ1-2	CATSSGGQGGNGYTF	TGTGCCACCAGCAGTGGCGGACAGGGCGGGAATGGCTACACCTTC
TRBV9	TRBD1	NA	TRBJ2-7	CASSPGQGAYEQYF	TGTGCCAGCAGCCCGGGACAGGGGGCCTACGAGCAGTACTTC
TRBV14	NA	NA	TRBJ1-4	CASSQPGTLDEKLFF	TGTGCCAGCAGCCAACCCGGGACACTAGATGAAAAACTGTTTTTT
TRBV2	TRBD1	NA	TRBJ1-3	CASSPTGGRLLSGNTIYF	TGTGCCAGCAGTCCGACAGGGGGCCGGCTTTTGAGTGGAAACACCATATATTTT
TRBV21-1	NA	NA	TRBJ1-2	CASSSKTGDGYTF	TGTGCCAGCAGCTCAAAGACAGGTGATGGCTACACCTTC
TRBV9	TRBD2	NA	TRBJ2-3	CASSTRAGGSVDTQYF	TGTGCCAGCAGCACAAGAGCGGGGGGCTCAGTGGATACGCAGTATTTT
TRBV12-3/TRBV12-4	NA	NA	TRBJ1-4	CASSLRGEKLFF	TGTGCCAGCAGTTTGCGGGGGGAAAAACTGTTTTTT
TRBV10-3	NA	NA	TRBJ1-2	CAISEQGAYGYTF	TGTGCCATCAGTGAACAGGGAGCCTATGGCTACACCTTC
TRBV7-6	TRBD1	few	TRBJ1-1	CASSPARGVNTEAFF	TGTGCCAGCAGCCCCGCCAGGGGGGTAAACACTGAAGCTTTCTTT
TRBV7-2	NA	NA	TRBJ1-5	CASSGSTVNQPQHF	TGTGCCAGCAGCGGTTCCACGGTTAATCAGCCCCAGCATTTT
TRBV12-5	NA	NA	TRBJ2-7	CASGLERTAFGHEQYF	TGTGCTAGTGGTTTGGAAAGGACAGCCTTCGGACACGAGCAGTACTTC
TRBV3-1/TRBV3-2	TRBD2	NA	TRBJ2-3	CASSQAGGYTDTQYF	TGTGCCAGCAGCCAGGCGGGAGGCTACACAGATACGCAGTATTTT
TRBV9	TRBD1	NA	TRBJ1-6	CASSDRGSYNSPLHF	TGTGCCAGCAGCGACAGGGGCAGCTATAATTCACCCCTCCACTTT
TRBV3-1/TRBV3-2	NA	NA	TRBJ2-2	CASSQIDRNTGELFF	TGTGCCAGCAGCCAAATTGACAGAAACACCGGGGAGCTGTTTTTT
TRBV5-5	NA	NA	TRBJ2-2	CASSRDTNTGELFF	TGTGCCAGCAGCCGGGATACCAACACCGGGGAGCTGTTTTTT
TRBV18	NA	NA	TRBJ1-6	CASSPTANSPLHF	TGTGCCAGCTCACCTACAGCTAATTCACCCCTCCACTTT
TRBV10-3	NA	NA	TRBJ1-2	CAIRRPGENYGYTF	TGTGCCATCAGGAGGCCGGGAGAAAACTATGGCTACACCTTC
TRBV19	TRBD1	once	TRBJ2-1	CASSITGAAYNEQFF	TGTGCCAGTAGTATAACAGGGGCGGCCTACAATGAGCAGTTCTTC
TRBV27	NA	few	TRBJ2-5	CASSVRGQETQYF	TGTGCCAGCAGTGTGCGGGGCCAAGAGACCCAGTACTTC